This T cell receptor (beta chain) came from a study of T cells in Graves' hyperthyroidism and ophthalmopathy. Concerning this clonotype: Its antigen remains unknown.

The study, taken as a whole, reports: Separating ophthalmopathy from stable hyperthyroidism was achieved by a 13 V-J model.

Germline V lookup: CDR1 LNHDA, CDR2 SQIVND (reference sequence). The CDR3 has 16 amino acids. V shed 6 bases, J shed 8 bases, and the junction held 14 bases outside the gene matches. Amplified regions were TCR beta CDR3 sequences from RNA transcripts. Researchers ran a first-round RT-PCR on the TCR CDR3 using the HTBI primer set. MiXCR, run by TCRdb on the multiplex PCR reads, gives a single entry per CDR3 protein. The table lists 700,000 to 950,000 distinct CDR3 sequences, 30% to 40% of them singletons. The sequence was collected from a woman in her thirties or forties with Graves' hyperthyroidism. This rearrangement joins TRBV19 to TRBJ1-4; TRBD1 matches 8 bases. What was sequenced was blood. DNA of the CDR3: TGTGCCAGTAGCGGACAGGGCGTTACAATAGGCGAAAAACTGTTTTTT. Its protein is CASSGQGVTIGEKLFF.